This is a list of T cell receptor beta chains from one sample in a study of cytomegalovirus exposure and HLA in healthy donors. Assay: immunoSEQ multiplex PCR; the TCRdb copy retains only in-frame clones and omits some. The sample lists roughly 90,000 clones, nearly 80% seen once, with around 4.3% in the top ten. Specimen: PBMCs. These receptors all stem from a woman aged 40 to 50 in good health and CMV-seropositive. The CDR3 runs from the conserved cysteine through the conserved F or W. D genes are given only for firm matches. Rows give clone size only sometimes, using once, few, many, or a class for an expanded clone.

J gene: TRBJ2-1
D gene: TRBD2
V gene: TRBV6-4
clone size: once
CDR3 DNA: TGTGCCAGCAGTGACCGGGGACTAGCGGGAGGGTCCTACAATGAGCAGTTCTTC
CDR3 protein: CASSDRGLAGGSYNEQFF

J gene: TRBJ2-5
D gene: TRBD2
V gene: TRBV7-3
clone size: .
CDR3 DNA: TGTGCCAGCAGCCCCTTTAGCGGGATCCAAGAGACCCAGTACTTC
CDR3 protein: CASSPFSGIQETQYF

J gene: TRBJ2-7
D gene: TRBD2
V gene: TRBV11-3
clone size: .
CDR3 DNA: TGTGCCAGCAGGCGACTAGCGGGAAATCACTACGAGCAGTACTTC
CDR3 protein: CASRRLAGNHYEQYF

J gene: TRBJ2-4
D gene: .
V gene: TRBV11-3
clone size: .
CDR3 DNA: TGTGCCAGCAGCTCACTTGCAGGGGCCAAAAACATTCAGTACTTC
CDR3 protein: CASSSLAGAKNIQYF

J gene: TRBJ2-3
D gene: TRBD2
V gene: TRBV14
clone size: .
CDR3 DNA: TGTGCCAGCAGCTCAATAGCGGGAGCGGGAGATACGCAGTATTTT
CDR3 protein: CASSSIAGAGDTQYF

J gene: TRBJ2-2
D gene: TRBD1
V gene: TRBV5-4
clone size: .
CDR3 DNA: TGTGCCAGCAGCTTGGAGTCGGGGACAGGGGCGGCCGGGGAGCTGTTTTTT
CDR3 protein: CASSLESGTGAAGELFF

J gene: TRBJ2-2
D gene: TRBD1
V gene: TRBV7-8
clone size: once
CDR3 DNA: TGTGCCAGCAGCCAACCGGGGGACAGGGGAAACACCGGGGAGCTGTTTTTT
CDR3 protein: CASSQPGDRGNTGELFF

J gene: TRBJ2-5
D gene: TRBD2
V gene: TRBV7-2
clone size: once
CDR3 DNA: TGTGCCAGCAGCTTAGGGGGGGGGACCCAGTACTTC
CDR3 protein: CASSLGGGTQYF

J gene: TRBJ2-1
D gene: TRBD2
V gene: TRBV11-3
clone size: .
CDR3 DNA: TGTGCCAGCAGTCCCAGCGGGAGTACCTACAATGAGCAGTTCTTC
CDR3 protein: CASSPSGSTYNEQFF

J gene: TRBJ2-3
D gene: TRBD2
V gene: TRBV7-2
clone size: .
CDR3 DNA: TGTGCCAGCAGCTCGCCCTTGGTCCTAAGCGGGAGCGGAGATACGCAGTATTTT
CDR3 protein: CASSSPLVLSGSGDTQYF

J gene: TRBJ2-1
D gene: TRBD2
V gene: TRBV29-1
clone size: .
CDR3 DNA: TGCAGCGTTGCCGGAATACTAGCGGGGCGAAGCTCCTACAATGAGCAGTTCTTC
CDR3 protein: CSVAGILAGRSSYNEQFF

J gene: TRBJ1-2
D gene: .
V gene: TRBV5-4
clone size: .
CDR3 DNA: TGTGCCAGCAGCTCTAAACGGGGGGATGGCTACACCTTC
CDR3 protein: CASSSKRGDGYTF

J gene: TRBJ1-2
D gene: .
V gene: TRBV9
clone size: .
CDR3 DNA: TGTGCCAGCAGCCGGTCCGCGGCCTATGGCTACACCTTC
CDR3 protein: CASSRSAAYGYTF

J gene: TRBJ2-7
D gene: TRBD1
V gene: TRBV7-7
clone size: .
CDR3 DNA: TGTGCTAGCAGCCCGTTAGGGACAGGGGTCTGGTACGAGCAGTACTTC
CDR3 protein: CASSPLGTGVWYEQYF

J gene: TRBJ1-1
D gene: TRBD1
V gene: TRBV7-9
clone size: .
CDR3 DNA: TGTGCCAGCAGCCATTGGACAGGGGATACTGAAGCTTTCTTT
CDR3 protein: CASSHWTGDTEAFF

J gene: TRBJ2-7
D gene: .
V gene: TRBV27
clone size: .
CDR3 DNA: TGTGCCAGCAGTTTACAGGGGCAAGTCTACGAGCAGTACTTC
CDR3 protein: CASSLQGQVYEQYF

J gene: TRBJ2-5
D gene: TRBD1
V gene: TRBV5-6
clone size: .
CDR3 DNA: TGTGCCAGCAGCGGGGACAGGGCCCGCCAAGAGACCCAGTACTTC
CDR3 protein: CASSGDRARQETQYF

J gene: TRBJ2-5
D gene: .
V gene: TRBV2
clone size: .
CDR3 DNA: TGTGCCAGCTGTCGTGAGGCCCAAGAGACCCAGTACTTC
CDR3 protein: CASCREAQETQYF

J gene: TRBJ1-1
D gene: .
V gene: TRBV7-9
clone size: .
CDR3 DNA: TGTGCCAGCAGCTTAGATCTCGGGAGCGGGGACACTGAAGCTTTCTTT
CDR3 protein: CASSLDLGSGDTEAFF

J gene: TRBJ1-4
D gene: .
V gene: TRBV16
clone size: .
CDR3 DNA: TGTGCCAGCAGCCAGGGGAGACTTAATGAAAAACTGTTTTTT
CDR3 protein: CASSQGRLNEKLFF

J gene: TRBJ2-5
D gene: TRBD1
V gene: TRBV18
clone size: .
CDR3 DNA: TGTGCCAGCTCATCGGTAGCGGACAGGGGTCGGGAGACCCAGTACTTC
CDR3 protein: CASSSVADRGRETQYF

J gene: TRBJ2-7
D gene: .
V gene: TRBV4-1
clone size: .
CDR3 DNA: TGCGCCAGCAGCCAATTTGCGGGACTGTCCTACGAGCAGTACTTC
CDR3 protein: CASSQFAGLSYEQYF

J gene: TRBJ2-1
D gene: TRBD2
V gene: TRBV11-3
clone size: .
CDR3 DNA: TGTGCCAGCAGCTCCCCCGATCGGGCGGGAGGGGAGAAAGGTGAGCAGTTCTTC
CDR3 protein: CASSSPDRAGGEKGEQFF

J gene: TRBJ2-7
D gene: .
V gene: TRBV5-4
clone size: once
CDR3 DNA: TGTGCCAGCAGCCTAGATAGGGCGGGCCCGAGCTCCTACGAGCAGTACTTC
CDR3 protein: CASSLDRAGPSSYEQYF

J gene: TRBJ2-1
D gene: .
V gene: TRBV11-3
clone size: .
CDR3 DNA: TGTGCCAGCAGCTTAGTTAGGGGTAGCAATGAGCAGTTCTTC
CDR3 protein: CASSLVRGSNEQFF

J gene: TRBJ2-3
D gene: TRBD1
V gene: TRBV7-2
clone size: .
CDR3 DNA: TGTGCCAGCAGCTCCCCAGGGGGAAGAACAGATACGCAGTATTTT
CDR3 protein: CASSSPGGRTDTQYF

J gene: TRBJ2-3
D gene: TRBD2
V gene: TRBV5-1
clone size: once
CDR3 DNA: TGCGCCAGCAGCTTGGCGGCTAGCGGGGGGAGCACAGATACGCAGTATTTT
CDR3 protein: CASSLAASGGSTDTQYF

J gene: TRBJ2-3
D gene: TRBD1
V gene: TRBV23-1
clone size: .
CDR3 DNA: TGCGCCAGCAGTCTACAGGGGGGAAGCACAGATACGCAGTATTTT
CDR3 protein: CASSLQGGSTDTQYF

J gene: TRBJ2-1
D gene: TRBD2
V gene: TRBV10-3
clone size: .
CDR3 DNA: TGTGCCATCAGTGAGGGACTAGACTCCTACAATGAGCAGTTCTTC
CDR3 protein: CAISEGLDSYNEQFF

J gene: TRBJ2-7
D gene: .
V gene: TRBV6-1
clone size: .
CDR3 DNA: TGTGCCAGCAGTGAACTCTCGGGAAATTACTACGAGCAGTACTTC
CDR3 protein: CASSELSGNYYEQYF

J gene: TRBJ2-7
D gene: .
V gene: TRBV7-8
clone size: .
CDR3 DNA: TGTGCCAGCAGCCCCCTTCAGGGGCCCTCCTACGAGCAGTACTTC
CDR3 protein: CASSPLQGPSYEQYF

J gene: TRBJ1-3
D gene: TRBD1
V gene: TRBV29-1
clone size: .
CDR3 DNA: TGCAGCGCACAGGGACAGGTGGGAAACACCATATATTTT
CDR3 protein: CSAQGQVGNTIYF

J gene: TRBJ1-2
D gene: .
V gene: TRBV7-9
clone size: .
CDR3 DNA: TGTGCCAGCAGCGCTGACATAAACTATGGCTACACCTTC
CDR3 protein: CASSADINYGYTF

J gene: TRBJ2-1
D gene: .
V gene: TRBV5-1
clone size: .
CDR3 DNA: TGCGCCAGCAGCTTGGAAACAGGCTCCTACAATGAGCAGTTCTTC
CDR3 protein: CASSLETGSYNEQFF

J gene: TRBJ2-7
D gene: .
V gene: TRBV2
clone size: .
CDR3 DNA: TGTGCCAGCAGTGACCTTTTCTCGGGGAGGAAGGGTTACGAGCAGTACTTC
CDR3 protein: CASSDLFSGRKGYEQYF

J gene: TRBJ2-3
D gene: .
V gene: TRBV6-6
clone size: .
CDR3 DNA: TGCGCCAGCGGAGGTCGTCCCACAGATACGCAGTATTTT
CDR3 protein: CASGGRPTDTQYF

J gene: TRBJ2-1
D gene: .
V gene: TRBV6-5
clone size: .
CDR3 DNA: TGTGCCAGCAACAACAGGATGCACAATGAGCAGTTCTTC
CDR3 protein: CASNNRMHNEQFF

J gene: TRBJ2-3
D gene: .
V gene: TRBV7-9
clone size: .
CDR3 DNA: TGTGCCAGCAGCTTAGCTAGCGGTAGCACAGATACGCAGTATTTT
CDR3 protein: CASSLASGSTDTQYF

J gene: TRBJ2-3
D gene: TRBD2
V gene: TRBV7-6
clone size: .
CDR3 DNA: TGTGCCAGCAGCAACCTGGCGGGAGAAGGACAAGATACGCAGTATTTT
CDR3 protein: CASSNLAGEGQDTQYF

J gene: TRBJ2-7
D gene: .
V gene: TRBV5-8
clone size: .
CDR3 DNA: TGTGCCAGCAGCTCAGGGGCAGGGTTTACCTACGAGCAGTACTTC
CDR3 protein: CASSSGAGFTYEQYF

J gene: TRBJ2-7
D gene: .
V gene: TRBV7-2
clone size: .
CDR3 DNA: TGTGCCAGCAGCCACGTGGGGGGCTCCTACGAGCAGTACTTC
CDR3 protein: CASSHVGGSYEQYF

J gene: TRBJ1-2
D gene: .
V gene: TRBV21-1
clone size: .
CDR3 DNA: TGTGCCAGCAGCAAATTCACAGGGGTTCTTCCCTATGGCTACACCTTC
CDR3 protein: CASSKFTGVLPYGYTF

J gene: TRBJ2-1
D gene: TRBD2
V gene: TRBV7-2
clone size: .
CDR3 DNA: TGTGCCAGCAGCTTAGCGGTGCGGGAGGGGAATGAGCAGTTCTTC
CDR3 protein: CASSLAVREGNEQFF

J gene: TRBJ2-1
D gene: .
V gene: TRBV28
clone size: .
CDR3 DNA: TGTGCCAGCAGTATAGTACCCGGGACTTCGCGGGGTAATGAGCAGTTCTTC
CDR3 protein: CASSIVPGTSRGNEQFF

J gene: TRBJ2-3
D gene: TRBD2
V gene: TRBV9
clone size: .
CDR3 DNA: TGTGCCAGCAGCGTAGTAACTAGCGGAACTAGCACAGATACGCAGTATTTT
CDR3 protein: CASSVVTSGTSTDTQYF

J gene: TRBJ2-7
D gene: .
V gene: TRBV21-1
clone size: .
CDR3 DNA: TGTGCCAGCAGCGCTCCGGGAGACAGGACCAACTCCACGGGGGGTTACGAGCAGTACTTC
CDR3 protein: CASSAPGDRTNSTGGYEQYF

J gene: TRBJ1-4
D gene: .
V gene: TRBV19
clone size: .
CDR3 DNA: TGTGCCAGTAGTATAGGCGGGGCAACTAATGAAAAACTGTTTTTT
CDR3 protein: CASSIGGATNEKLFF

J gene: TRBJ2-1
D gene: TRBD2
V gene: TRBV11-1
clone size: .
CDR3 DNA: TGTGCCAGCAGCTTAGTTGGACTAGCGGGAGAATTCGAGCAGTTCTTC
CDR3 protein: CASSLVGLAGEFEQFF

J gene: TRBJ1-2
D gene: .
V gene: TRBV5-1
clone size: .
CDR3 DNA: TGCGCCAGCAGCTCTTCCAGGAACTATGGCTACACCTTC
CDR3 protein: CASSSSRNYGYTF

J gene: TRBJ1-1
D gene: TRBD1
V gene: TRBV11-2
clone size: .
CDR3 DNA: TGTGCCAGCAGCTCGACAGGGGATACTGAAGCTTTCTTT
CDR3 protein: CASSSTGDTEAFF

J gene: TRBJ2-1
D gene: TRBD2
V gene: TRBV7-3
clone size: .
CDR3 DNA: TGTGCCAGCAGCTCTCGTGGGACTACGAGTTACAATGAGCAGTTCTTC
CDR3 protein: CASSSRGTTSYNEQFF

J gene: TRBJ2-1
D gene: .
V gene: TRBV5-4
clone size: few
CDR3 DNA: TGTGCCAGCAGCGCCCGGGACTGGAAATACAATGAGCAGTTCTTC
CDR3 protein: CASSARDWKYNEQFF

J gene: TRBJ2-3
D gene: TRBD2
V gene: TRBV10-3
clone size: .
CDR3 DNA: TGTGCCATCACCGAGACTAGCGGGCACACAGATACGCAGTATTTT
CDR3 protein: CAITETSGHTDTQYF

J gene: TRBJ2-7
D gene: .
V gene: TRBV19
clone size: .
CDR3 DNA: TGTGCCAGTAGCCTCGACGTCACAGGGCGCGAGCAGTACTTC
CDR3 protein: CASSLDVTGREQYF

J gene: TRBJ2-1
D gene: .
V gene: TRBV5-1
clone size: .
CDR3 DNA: TGCGCCAGCAGCTCGTCCTTTCGGGGGTTTAGCTTCAATGAGCAGTTCTTC
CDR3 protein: CASSSSFRGFSFNEQFF